This TCR beta chain was identified during a study of cytomegalovirus exposure and HLA in healthy donors. About the study: Earlier, some 180 million T cells were analyzed, and some 120 million unique TCR beta sequences were found among them. Findings and caveats of the study: Cytomegalovirus status, reportedly, was diagnosed with high specificity and sensitivity by the classifier. TCR beta sequences reportedly predicted the HLA-A and HLA-B alleles of most subjects accurately.

Both 60 Vbeta primers and 13 Jbeta primers went into the PCR. Here immunoSEQ multiplex PCR was the method, and the copy in TCRdb shows in-frame clones only, minus some. The table records 150,000 to 200,000 clones, roughly 79% of them present only once. Only a few counts were recorded for this clone. Antigen: not known. The CDR3 is 18 amino acids. J gave up 6 bases and V 4 bases, and 12 bases lay outside the gene matches. Germline-derived CDR1 and CDR2 are SGHTA and FQGNSA. This clonotype was obtained from a woman in her forties or fifties in good health and CMV-seronegative. This chain joins TRBV7-2 and TRBJ2-5; 15 bases align to TRBD2. Sequencing was carried out using PBMCs. CDR3 region: CASSSRTSGRADGKTQYF. CDR3 nucleotides: TGTGCCAGCAGCTCCCGGACTAGCGGGAGGGCGGACGGAAAGACCCAGTACTTC.